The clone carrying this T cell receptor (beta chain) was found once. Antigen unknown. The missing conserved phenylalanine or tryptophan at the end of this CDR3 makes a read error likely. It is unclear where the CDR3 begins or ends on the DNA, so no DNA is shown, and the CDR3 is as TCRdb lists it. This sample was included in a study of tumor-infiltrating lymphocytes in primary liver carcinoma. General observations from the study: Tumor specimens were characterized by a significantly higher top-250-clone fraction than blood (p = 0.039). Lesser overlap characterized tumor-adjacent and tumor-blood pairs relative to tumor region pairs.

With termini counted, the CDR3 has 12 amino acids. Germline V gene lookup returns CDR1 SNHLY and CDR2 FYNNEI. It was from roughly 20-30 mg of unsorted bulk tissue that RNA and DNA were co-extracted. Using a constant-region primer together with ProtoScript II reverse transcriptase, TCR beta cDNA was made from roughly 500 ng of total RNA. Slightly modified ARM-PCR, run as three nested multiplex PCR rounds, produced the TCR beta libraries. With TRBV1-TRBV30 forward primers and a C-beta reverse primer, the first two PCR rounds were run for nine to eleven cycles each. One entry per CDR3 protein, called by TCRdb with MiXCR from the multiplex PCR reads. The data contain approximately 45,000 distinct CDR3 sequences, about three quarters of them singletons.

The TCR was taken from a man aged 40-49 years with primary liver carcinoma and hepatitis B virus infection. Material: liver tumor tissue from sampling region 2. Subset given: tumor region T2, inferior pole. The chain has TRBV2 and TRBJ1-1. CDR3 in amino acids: CASSEANTETFI.